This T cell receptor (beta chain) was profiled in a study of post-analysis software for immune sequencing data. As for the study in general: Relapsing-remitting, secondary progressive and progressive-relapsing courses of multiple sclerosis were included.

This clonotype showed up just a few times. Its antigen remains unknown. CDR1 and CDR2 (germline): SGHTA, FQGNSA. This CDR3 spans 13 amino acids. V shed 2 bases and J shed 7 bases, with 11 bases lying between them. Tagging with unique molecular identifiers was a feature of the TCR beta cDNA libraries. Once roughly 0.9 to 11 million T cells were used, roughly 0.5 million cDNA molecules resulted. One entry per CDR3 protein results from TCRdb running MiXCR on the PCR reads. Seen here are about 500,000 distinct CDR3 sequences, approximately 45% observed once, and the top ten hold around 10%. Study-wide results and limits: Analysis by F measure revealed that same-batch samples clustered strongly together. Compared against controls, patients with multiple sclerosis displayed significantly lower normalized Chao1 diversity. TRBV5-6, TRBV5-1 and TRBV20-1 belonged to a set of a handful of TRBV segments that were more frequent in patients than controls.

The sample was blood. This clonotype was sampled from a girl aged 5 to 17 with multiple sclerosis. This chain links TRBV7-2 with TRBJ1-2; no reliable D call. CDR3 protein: CASSLSREAGYTF. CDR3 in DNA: TGTGCCAGCAGCTTATCGAGGGAGGCTGGCTACACCTTC. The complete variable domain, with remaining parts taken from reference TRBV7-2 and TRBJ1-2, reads GAGVSQSPSNKVTEKGKDVELRCDPISGHTALYWYRQSLGQGLEFLIYFQGNSAPDKSGLPSDRFSAERTGGSVSTLTIQRTQQEDSAVYLCASSLSREAGYTFGSGTRLTVV.